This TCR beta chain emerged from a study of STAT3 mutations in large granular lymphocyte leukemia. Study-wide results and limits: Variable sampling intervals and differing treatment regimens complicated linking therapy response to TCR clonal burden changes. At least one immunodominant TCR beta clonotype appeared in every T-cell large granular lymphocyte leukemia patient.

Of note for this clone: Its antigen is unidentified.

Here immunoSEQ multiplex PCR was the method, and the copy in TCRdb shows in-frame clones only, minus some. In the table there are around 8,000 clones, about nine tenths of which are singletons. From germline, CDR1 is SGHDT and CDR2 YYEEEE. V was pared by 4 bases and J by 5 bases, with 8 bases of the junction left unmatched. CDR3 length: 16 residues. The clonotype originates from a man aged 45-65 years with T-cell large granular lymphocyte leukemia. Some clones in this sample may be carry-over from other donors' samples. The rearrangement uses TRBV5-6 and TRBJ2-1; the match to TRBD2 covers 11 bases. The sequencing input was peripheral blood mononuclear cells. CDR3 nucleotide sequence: TGTGCCAGCAGCCCCATAGCGGGAGGGGTTGACAATGAGCAGTTCTTC. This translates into CASSPIAGGVDNEQFF.